The next 28 T cell receptor beta chains were all read from a single sample in a study of CD8+CD57+ T cells in acquired aplastic anemia. Genomic DNA acted as the template from which TCR beta VDJ combination and CDR3 sequence profiling were carried out. TCRdb independently ran MiXCR on the reads; one entry per CDR3 protein. The sample gives around 290,000 distinct CDR3 sequences, approximately 60% of which show up once; 1% to 1.5% is in the top ten. Patients picked for sequencing had shown CD8+CD57+ cell expansion detected by flow cytometry. What was sequenced was sorted CD4+, CD8+, or CD8+CD57+ T cells (not recorded which) from PBMCs. These receptors originate from a human donor with aplastic anemia.

The rearrangement uses TRBV5-5 and TRBJ1-2, with unresolved D. Trimming took off 1 base at V and 4 bases at J, with 11 bases between the two ends. Germline CDR1 SGHKS, CDR2 YYEKEE (reference sequence). CDR3 length: 14 residues. CDR3: CASSLSRVGYGYTF. CDR3 DNA sequence: TGTGCCAGCAGCTTGTCTAGGGTGGGCTATGGCTACACCTTC.

This clonotype was seen a few times. The chain joins TRBV20-1 to TRBJ2-1, with D perhaps TRBD2 (6 bases). Germline CDR1 reads DFQATT; CDR2 reads SNEGSKA (reference sequence). The ends were cut back, 4 bases at V and 6 bases at J, with 16 bases in the middle. CDR3 length equals 14 residues. CDR3 in DNA: TGCAGTGCTATAGCGGACCAGGAGGGCAATGAGCAGTTCTTC. Translation: CSAIADQEGNEQFF.

This clonotype was detected a few times. The chain has TRBV7-9 and TRBJ1-1, with D possibly TRBD1 on 6 matching bases. The CDR3 has 15 amino acids. Germline V gene sequence: CDR1 SEHNR, CDR2 FQNEAQ (reference sequence). V was cut by 2 bases and J by 0 bases, with 10 bases left in between. The CDR3 region is CASSLNTGMNTEAFF. As DNA, the CDR3 is TGTGCCAGCAGCTTAAACACAGGGATGAACACTGAAGCTTTCTTT.

In this sample, this clonotype turned up many times. The CDR3 sequence is CASSQDRVRNTIYF. In DNA form, the CDR3 reads TGTGCCAGCAGCCAGGACAGGGTGAGAAACACCATATATTTT. V is TRBV3-1 and J is TRBJ1-3; 8 bases map to TRBD1. Germline values: CDR1 LGHDT, CDR2 YNNKEL (reference sequence). CDR3 length: 14 amino acids. The junction had 3 bases not matched to a gene; V was cut back by 3 bases and J by 5 bases. Full variable domain (missing parts from reference TRBV3-1 and TRBJ1-3): DTAVSQTPKYLVTQMGNDKSIKCEQNLGHDTMYWYKQDSKKFLKIMFSYNNKELIINETVPNRFSPKSPDKAHLNLHINSLELGDSAVYFCASSQDRVRNTIYFGEGSWLTVV.

This clonotype has just a few counts. Compared with germline, one end of the junction differs, possibly owing to a read error. This sequence joins TRBV7-7 and TRBJ2-2, with D possibly TRBD1 on 6 matching bases. Germline V gene sequence: CDR1 SSHAT, CDR2 FNYEAQ (reference sequence). CDR3 length equals 15 residues. CDR3 region: CASSLGRGYTGELFF. The CDR3 DNA follows: TGTGCTAGCAGCTTAGGCAGGGGATACACCGGGGAGCTGTTTTTT.

CDR3 residues: CASSYGGGNQPQHF. CDR3 DNA sequence: TGTGCCAGCAGTTACGGCGGGGGCAATCAGCCCCAGCATTTT. J is TRBJ1-5 and V is TRBV6-2 or TRBV6-3; no reliable D call. CDR1 MNHEY and CDR2 SVGEGT come from the germline V gene. The CDR3 runs 14 residues. V was clipped by 2 bases and J by 2 bases, with 7 bases between them.

The chain has TRBV19 and TRBJ1-5; D is perhaps TRBD1 (6 bases). V lost 7 bases to trimming and J lost 5 bases, with 15 bases between them. In germline, CDR1 is LNHDA, CDR2 SQIVND (reference sequence). This CDR3 contains 14 residues. This CDR3 reads CASTWRGIDQPQHF. For the CDR3, the DNA is TGTGCCAGTACTTGGAGGGGGATTGATCAGCCCCAGCATTTT.

The rearrangement links TRBV2 to TRBJ2-1, with 7 nucleotides matching TRBD1. Trimming cost V 5 bases and J 7 bases; bases outside gene matches: 2. CDR3 size: 12 residues. CDR1 SNHLY and CDR2 FYNNEI come from the germline V gene. Written as DNA, the CDR3 is TGTGCCAGCAGTACGACAGGGAATGAGCAGTTCTTC. It yields the protein CASSTTGNEQFF.

This clonotype has more than one count but fewer than ten. The chain recombines TRBV24-1 with TRBJ1-1; D perhaps matches TRBD1 (5 bases). Germline V gene lookup returns CDR1 KGHDR and CDR2 SFDVKD. V was clipped by 7 bases and J by 6 bases, with 11 bases between them. The CDR3 length is 12 residues. CDR3: CATRGVGPEAFF. The CDR3, as DNA: TGTGCCACCAGAGGGGTGGGCCCTGAAGCTTTCTTT.

This clonotype was observed many times. The V gene is TRBV7-8, the J gene TRBJ1-6; perhaps TRBD1 as D (5 bases). Germline-derived CDR1 and CDR2 are SGHVS and FQNEAQ. The ends were cut back, 4 bases at V and 9 bases at J, with 22 bases in the middle. The CDR3 contains 17 residues. The CDR3 is CASSYPLRRQGASPLHF. The CDR3 coding sequence is TGTGCCAGCAGCTACCCCCTACGGCGGCAGGGAGCTTCACCCCTCCACTTT. Supplemented by reference TRBV7-8 and TRBJ1-6, the full variable domain reads GAGVSQSPRYKVAKRGQDVALRCDPISGHVSLFWYQQALGQGPEFLTYFQNEAQLDKSGLPSDRFFAERPEGSVSTLKIQRTQQEDSAVYLCASSYPLRRQGASPLHFGNGTRLTVT.

This chain links TRBV5-1 with TRBJ2-2; maybe TRBD1 (5 bases). The CDR3 spans 14 residues. Germline V CDR1 and CDR2: SGHRS, YFSETQ. Trimming cost V 1 base and J 6 bases, with 10 bases left between them. This CDR3 reads CASSLTGPPGELFF. The CDR3 DNA reads TGCGCCAGCAGCTTGACAGGCCCACCCGGGGAGCTGTTTTTT.

This clonotype has only one observation. The chain couples TRBV5-5 to TRBJ2-1; 10 bases are a match to TRBD2. The J segment lost 8 bases and the V segment lost 4 bases, leaving 6 bases of the junction unmatched. Germline-derived CDR1 and CDR2 are SGHKS and YYEKEE (reference sequence). The CDR3 contains 14 residues. CDR3: CASSQGLAPHEQFF. In DNA, the CDR3 is TGTGCCAGCAGCCAGGGACTAGCGCCCCATGAGCAGTTCTTC.

The table lists this clonotype with a few counts. The gene calls are TRBV6-5 and TRBJ2-7; D is possibly TRBD2 (6 bases). The V end lost 5 bases, the J end lost 3 bases, and 17 bases lay between the germline ends. Germline V lookup: CDR1 MNHEY, CDR2 SVGAGI. The CDR3 contains 15 residues. CDR3 bases: TGTGCCAGCAGTCACCTGGGACTGCAGAACTACGAGCAGTACTTC. Encoded protein: CASSHLGLQNYEQYF.

The chain employs TRBV5-1 and TRBJ1-3; D is perhaps TRBD1 (5 bases). The V gene's germline CDR1 is SGHRS and CDR2 YFSETQ. V was shortened by 4 bases and J by 4 bases, with 12 bases between the two germline ends. The CDR3 has 14 residues. CDR3 in DNA: TGCGCCAGCAGCACCGACAGAACAGGAAACACCATATATTTT. Residues: CASSTDRTGNTIYF.

The rearrangement uses TRBV7-9 and TRBJ2-5, with D maybe TRBD2 (6 bases). Germline-derived CDR1 and CDR2 are SEHNR and FQNEAQ (reference sequence). The CDR3 length is 16 residues. V gave up 2 bases and J gave up 5 bases, with 18 bases separating them. The DNA of the CDR3 is TGTGCCAGCAGCTTACAGGGACCAGCGGGTCAGGAGACCCAGTACTTC. Its translation: CASSLQGPAGQETQYF.

With regard to this clonotype: A much larger clone is a single base away; this may be a read error. J is TRBJ1-2 and V is TRBV6-1; D is unresolved. There are 12 residues in the CDR3. CDR1 MNHNS and CDR2 SASEGT come from the germline V gene. CDR3 loop: CASSRPDGGYAF. The CDR3 nucleotides read TGTGCCAGCAGCCGGCCGGACGGTGGCTACGCCTTC.

The V and J genes are TRBV19 and TRBJ1-2; unclear D gene. Germline V gives CDR1 LNHDA, CDR2 SQIVND (reference sequence). Trimming cost V 3 bases and J 3 bases, with 8 bases left between them. The CDR3 length is 13 residues. CDR3: CASSITEDYGYTF. CDR3 coding DNA: TGTGCCAGTAGTATTACCGAGGACTATGGCTACACCTTC.

There are many counts of this clonotype. The rearrangement links TRBV5-1 to TRBJ1-2, with 9 bases identical to TRBD1. There are 15 residues in the CDR3. The ends lost 4 bases at V and 8 bases at J; junction bases unmatched: 12. Germline loops: CDR1 SGHRS, CDR2 YFSETQ. The CDR3, as DNA: TGCGCCAGCAGCAGATGGGACAGGGACATTAAGGGCTACACCTTC. It is translated as CASSRWDRDIKGYTF.

V and J are TRBV5-1 and TRBJ2-7; possibly TRBD1 for D (6 bases). Between the trimmed V and J ends, which lost 6 bases and 5 bases, there was a span of 15 bases. The CDR3 is made up of 13 amino acids. Germline assignment: CDR1 SGHRS and CDR2 YFSETQ. CDR3 protein: CASKFTGIDEQYF. In nucleotides, the CDR3 is TGCGCCAGCAAATTTACAGGGATTGACGAGCAGTACTTC.

The CDR3 reads CSAIPSGRGNEQYF. Written as DNA, the CDR3 is TGCAGTGCGATACCTAGCGGGAGAGGCAACGAGCAGTACTTC. This chain uses TRBV20-1 with TRBJ2-7, with TRBD2 identical over 10 bases. Germline V gene lookup returns CDR1 DFQATT and CDR2 SNEGSKA (reference sequence). The trim removed 6 bases at V and 5 bases at J, leaving 10 bases unmatched. The CDR3 runs 14 residues.

Turning to this clonotype: One junction end disagrees with the germline gene, perhaps due to a read error. The gene calls are TRBV7-9 and TRBJ2-1; a weak D match, TRBD2 (7 bases). This CDR3 has 13 amino acids. Germline V gives CDR1 SEHNR, CDR2 FQNEAQ (reference sequence). CDR3 DNA sequence: TGTGCCAGCAGCTTAGTAGGGGGGGGTGAGCAGTCCTTC. Protein: CASSLVGGGEQSF.

The chain couples TRBV7-2 to TRBJ1-2; 7 bases are shared with TRBD1. This CDR3 region has 15 residues. Germline loops: CDR1 SGHTA, CDR2 FQGNSA. The V gene end was trimmed by 5 bases and the J gene end by 3 bases; junction bases not matched to a gene: 9. The CDR3 sequence is CASSGLRDSHYGYTF. The CDR3 DNA sequence: TGTGCCAGCAGCGGACTAAGGGACAGCCACTATGGCTACACCTTC.

In the case of this clonotype: One end of the junction varies from germline; a read error may be responsible. The V gene is TRBV5-1, the J gene TRBJ2-5, with D perhaps matching TRBD2 (6 bases). This CDR3 comprises 14 residues. Germline V lookup: CDR1 SGHRS, CDR2 YFSETQ. The chain's CDR3 is CASSQEGPGETQYF. In nucleotides, the CDR3 is TGTGCCAGCAGCCAGGAGGGACCGGGAGAGACCCAGTACTTC.

This clonotype was seen at least ten times. The chain is built from TRBV4-1 and TRBJ1-2, with D unresolved. The CDR3 spans 15 residues. Trimming removed 1 base from V and 3 bases from J, with 12 bases in between. Germline lookup yields CDR1 MGHRA and CDR2 YSYEKL. CDR3: CASSQVAGVHYGYTF. The CDR3 DNA is TGCGCCAGCAGCCAAGTAGCGGGAGTCCACTATGGCTACACCTTC.

Many counts were recorded for this clonotype. V gene TRBV10-2 combines with J gene TRBJ1-5; D perhaps matches TRBD1 (5 bases). This CDR3 spans 15 amino acids. The germline V gene has CDR1 WSHSY and CDR2 SAAADI. The V and J ends lost 5 bases and 3 bases respectively, with 14 bases between them. The DNA of the CDR3 is TGCGCCAGCAGTTTCTCGAGACAGCCCAATCAGCCCCAGCATTTT. It encodes CASSFSRQPNQPQHF.

This chain joins TRBV19 and TRBJ1-5; no clear D gene. Germline lookup yields CDR1 LNHDA and CDR2 SQIVND (reference sequence). CDR3 length equals 15 residues. Trimming shortened V by 3 bases and J by 8 bases, and 17 bases separated the two germline ends. CDR3 sequence (DNA): TGTGCCAGTAGTATGTTCGCCCGAAGGGTAGAGCCCCAGCATTTT. It yields the protein CASSMFARRVEPQHF.

There are many counts of this clonotype. The chain has TRBV11-2 and TRBJ2-1, with 10 bases fitting TRBD1. Germline CDR1 reads SGHAT; CDR2 reads FQNNGV. This CDR3 comprises 16 residues. V shed 2 bases and J 8 bases; nucleotides not matched to a gene: 9. In DNA, the CDR3 is TGTGCCAGCAGCTTAATGGGACAGGGGAGGGTCGATGAGCAGTTCTTC. Translated, it gives CASSLMGQGRVDEQFF.

This rearrangement joins TRBV29-1 to TRBJ1-2; tentatively, D is TRBD1 (5 bases). This CDR3 is 12 amino acids long. CDR1 is SQVTM, CDR2 ANQGSEA, per germline. Here the CDR3 DNA reads TGCAGAGAGGGGTCAGGGTTGAAGGGCTACACCTTC. It yields the protein CREGSGLKGYTF.